A single sample gave rise to the 5 T cell receptor beta chains below, sequenced in a study of a mutant IDH1 vaccine in newly diagnosed glioma. Time point here: week 11, during vaccination. Every vaccination contained 300 ug of the mutant IDH1 20-mer peptide and was paired with topical imiquimod. Repertoires were generated with immunoSEQ multiplex PCR, while TCRdb's copy carries only in-frame clones and drops some. The sample has about 36,000 clones, about four fifths seen once. These receptors' antigens are unknown. Sequencing used peripheral blood mononuclear cells (PBMCs), obtained from a glioma patient whose treatment included an IDH1 peptide vaccine. The receptors come from a woman aged 25-40 years with glioma. Some clones in this sample may be carry-over from other donors' samples.

To note about this clone: Other DNA sequences in the sample encode the same CDR3. The rearrangement uses TRBV9 and TRBJ2-5; TRBD2 aligns across 10 bases. V gave up 3 bases and J gave up 2 bases; unmatched junction bases: 4. The CDR3 contains 15 residues. CDR1 SGDLS and CDR2 YYNGEE come from the germline V gene. The CDR3 sequence is CASSASGRPQETQYF. CDR3 DNA: TGTGCCAGCAGCGCTAGCGGGAGACCACAAGAGACCCAGTACTTC.

The V and J genes are TRBV7-9 and TRBJ2-7; no reliable D call. Looked up from germline, CDR1 is SEHNR and CDR2 is FQNEAQ (reference sequence). Trimming took 5 bases from V and 6 from J, leaving 11 bases between them. This CDR3 has 12 residues. Here the CDR3 reads CASSLGWREQYF. In DNA form, the CDR3 reads TGTGCCAGCAGCCTAGGGTGGCGCGAGCAGTACTTC. Complete variable domain (other parts from reference TRBV7-9 and TRBJ2-7): DTGVSQNPRHKITKRGQNVTFRCDPISEHNRLYWYRQTLGQGPEFLTYFQNEAQLEKSRLLSDRFSAERPKGSFSTLEIQRTEQGDSAMYLCASSLGWREQYFGPGTRLTVT.

The chain is built from TRBV6-1 and TRBJ1-2; 7 bases fit TRBD1. CDR3 length equals 12 residues. Germline CDR1 is MNHNS and CDR2 is SASEGT. V was clipped by 3 bases and J by 6 bases; unmatched bases: 1. As DNA, the CDR3 is TGTGCCAGCAGTGAGCAGGGGGATGGCTACACCTTC. This encodes CASSEQGDGYTF.

This chain joins TRBV12-5 and TRBJ2-5; 8 nucleotides match TRBD1. This CDR3 region has 17 residues. The V and J ends lost 0 bases and 1 base, in that order; junction bases with no gene match: 7. The V gene's germline CDR1 is LGHNT and CDR2 FRNRAP. In DNA, the CDR3 is TGTGCTAGTGGTTTGGTACTAACAGGGACAGGCCAAGAGACCCAGTACTTC. Protein sequence: CASGLVLTGTGQETQYF.

The chain uses TRBV5-1 and TRBJ2-3; possibly TRBD1 for D (5 bases). This CDR3 region has 13 residues. Germline V gives CDR1 SGHRS, CDR2 YFSETQ. The ends were cut back, 6 bases at V and 2 bases at J, with 10 bases in the middle. The CDR3 sequence: CASTGPHTDTQYF. The CDR3 region has the DNA TGCGCCAGCACAGGGCCACACACAGATACGCAGTATTTT.